These 2 T cell receptor beta chains were all obtained from the same sample, sequenced in a study of naive and memory T cell subsets. An oligonucleotide containing a UMI was ligated to the 3' end of TCR cDNA. The SP2 primer and nested alpha and beta constant region primers amplified ligated cDNA in four rounds. TCRdb ran MiXCR on the 5' RACE reads and lists one entry per CDR3 protein. The sample consists of 57,000 or so distinct CDR3 sequences, more than 7% of them appearing once. These receptors all stem from a male donor in good health.

This clonotype appeared many times. The chain has TRBV29-1 and TRBJ1-2; no definite D call. Germline CDR1 and CDR2: SQVTM and ANQGSEA. The CDR3 has 11 residues. The V gene lost 2 bases and the J gene lost 14 bases, with 15 bases spanning the gap. The CDR3 coding sequence is TGCAGCGTTGAAAGTCCAGGCCTCCTTACCTTC. This translates into CSVESPGLLTF.

This clonotype was counted many times. The V gene is TRBV29-1, the J gene TRBJ2-3; 11 bases map to TRBD2. V was pared by 6 bases and J by 5 bases, with 7 bases of the junction left unmatched. Germline V lookup: CDR1 SQVTM, CDR2 ANQGSEA. The CDR3 consists of 14 residues. CDR3: CSVDSGGGVDTQYF. For the CDR3, the DNA is TGCAGCGTAGATAGCGGGGGGGGGGTAGATACGCAGTATTTT.